A selection of T cell receptor beta chains follows, all from one sample in a study of blood T cell repertoires in COVID-19. Sequencing used immunoSEQ multiplex PCR; TCRdb keeps in-frame clones, though not all of them. The table includes around 200,000 clones, about four fifths detected once. The sample consisted of peripheral blood. The receptors originated from a woman aged 40 to 49 with active or convalescent COVID-19. Each CDR3 is given with its conserved first and last residue. A D gene is named only where the DNA matches it firmly. Size is omitted from some rows. Given values are once, few, many or a class for expanded clones.

size	V	D	J	CDR3	DNA
once	TRBV24-1	-	TRBJ1-1	CATSDHRIGVSNTEAFF	TGTGCCACCAGTGACCACCGCATAGGAGTATCGAACACTGAAGCTTTCTTT
once	TRBV14	-	TRBJ2-7	CASSQGAESSYEQYF	TGTGCCAGCAGCCAAGGGGCAGAGAGCTCCTACGAGCAGTACTTC
-	TRBV7-2	TRBD2	TRBJ2-5	CASSLSRSAGGETQYF	TGTGCCAGCAGCTTATCTCGTTCAGCGGGGGGGGAGACCCAGTACTTC
once	TRBV7-9	-	TRBJ1-5	CASSFSGSQPQHF	TGTGCCAGCAGCTTCTCGGGGTCCCAGCCCCAGCATTTT
-	TRBV11-2	-	TRBJ2-2	CASSLAPPRGTGELFF	TGTGCCAGCAGCTTAGCACCCCCGCGCGGTACCGGGGAGCTGTTTTTT
-	TRBV5-1	-	TRBJ1-5	CASSLGLGGQPQHF	TGCGCCAGCAGCTTGGGATTGGGAGGACAGCCCCAGCATTTT
-	TRBV18	-	TRBJ1-2	CASSPSVGRPNYGYTF	TGTGCCAGCTCACCAAGTGTGGGGAGACCTAACTATGGCTACACCTTC
few	TRBV28	-	TRBJ1-2	CASSLFQGPDGYTF	TGTGCCAGCAGTTTATTCCAGGGGCCGGATGGCTACACCTTC
-	TRBV6-5	-	TRBJ1-1	CASSRDRGYTEAFF	TGTGCCAGCAGCCGGGATCGAGGGTACACTGAAGCTTTCTTT
-	TRBV5-1	-	TRBJ1-6	CASSSGAGHNSPLHF	TGCGCCAGCAGTTCGGGAGCGGGGCATAATTCACCCCTCCACTTT
-	TRBV7-9	TRBD2	TRBJ2-3	CASTLAGEADTQYF	TGTGCCAGCACGCTAGCGGGAGAGGCAGATACGCAGTATTTT
-	TRBV19	-	TRBJ2-2	CASSIPPRGTGELFF	TGTGCCAGTAGTATACCCCCGCGGGGCACCGGGGAGCTGTTTTTT
-	TRBV28	-	TRBJ1-2	CASHSLQGNRGWREGYTF	TGTGCCAGCCACTCCCTTCAGGGAAATAGGGGGTGGAGAGAAGGCTACACCTTC
-	TRBV7-6	-	TRBJ1-4	CASSLTEQTTNEKLFF	TGTGCCAGCAGCTTAACGGAACAGACAACTAATGAAAAACTGTTTTTT
few	TRBV6-1	-	TRBJ1-3	CASSASGESSGNTIYF	TGTGCCAGCAGTGCCTCGGGGGAAAGCTCTGGAAACACCATATATTTT
-	TRBV3-1/TRBV3-2	TRBD1	TRBJ2-3	CASSLGQVADTQYF	TGTGCCAGCAGCCTTGGACAGGTGGCAGATACGCAGTATTTT
-	TRBV4-1	-	TRBJ2-1	CASSQDPPSSYNEQFF	TGCGCCAGCAGCCAAGATCCCCCTAGCTCCTACAATGAGCAGTTCTTC
-	TRBV5-6	-	TRBJ1-2	CASTRGGVGGYTF	TGTGCCAGCACCCGGGGGGGGGTTGGTGGCTACACCTTC
once	TRBV7-9	-	TRBJ1-6	CASSLARGAGGSPLHF	TGTGCCAGCAGCTTAGCGCGGGGGGCCGGAGGATCACCCCTCCACTTT
-	TRBV4-1	-	TRBJ1-4	CASSQAQVANEKLFF	TGCGCCAGCAGCCAGGCGCAGGTAGCTAATGAAAAACTGTTTTTT
-	TRBV5-6	TRBD2	TRBJ2-1	CASSLVVELAGQGEQFF	TGTGCCAGCAGCTTGGTTGTTGAATTAGCGGGACAAGGGGAGCAGTTCTTC
-	TRBV7-9	-	TRBJ2-3	CASSPRFRATDTQYF	TGTGCCAGCAGCCCCCGGTTCCGCGCCACAGATACGCAGTATTTT
few	TRBV2	TRBD1	TRBJ2-3	CASRWDRYTDTQYF	TGTGCCAGCAGGTGGGACAGATACACAGATACGCAGTATTTT
-	TRBV2	TRBD2	TRBJ2-3	CASSLAGGFDTQYF	TGTGCCAGCAGTCTAGCGGGAGGTTTCGATACGCAGTATTTT
few	TRBV7-3	-	TRBJ1-1	CASSYYRDTEAFF	TGTGCCAGCAGCTACTATCGGGACACTGAAGCTTTCTTT
-	TRBV18	-	TRBJ1-4	CASSSTKLQGANEKLFF	TGTGCCAGCTCATCTACCAAATTACAGGGAGCTAATGAAAAACTGTTTTTT
once	TRBV24-1	TRBD1	TRBJ2-2	CATGTDSGQGATGELFF	TGTGCCACCGGCACAGATTCGGGACAGGGGGCAACCGGGGAGCTGTTTTTT
once	TRBV14	TRBD2	TRBJ2-7	CASSQDKPLAGGYSYEQYF	TGTGCCAGCAGCCAAGACAAACCTCTAGCGGGAGGGTACTCCTACGAGCAGTACTTC
-	TRBV3-1/TRBV3-2	TRBD2	TRBJ2-7	CASSQDGRGGVNEQYF	TGTGCCAGCAGCCAAGATGGGCGGGGGGGCGTCAACGAGCAGTACTTC
-	TRBV7-8	-	TRBJ1-1	CASSLDTGTEAFF	TGTGCCAGCAGCTTGGATACCGGGACAGAAGCTTTCTTT
-	TRBV28	TRBD1	TRBJ1-1	CASSYPTGDTEAFF	TGTGCCAGCAGTTACCCCACAGGGGACACTGAAGCTTTCTTT
many	TRBV20-1	-	TRBJ1-2	CSAPDNYGYTF	TGCAGTGCTCCAGATAACTATGGCTACACCTTC
-	TRBV3-1/TRBV3-2	-	TRBJ2-3	CASRGQAGTDTQYF	TGTGCCAGCAGGGGCCAAGCGGGCACAGATACGCAGTATTTT
-	TRBV19	-	TRBJ2-1	CASSVYFTRVSYNEQFF	TGTGCCAGTAGTGTATACTTCACGAGGGTATCCTACAATGAGCAGTTCTTC
-	TRBV29-1	TRBD1	TRBJ1-2	CSVQGAGGYTF	TGCAGCGTTCAGGGGGCGGGGGGCTACACCTTC
once	TRBV30	-	TRBJ2-5	CAWSAGKVGETQYF	TGTGCCTGGAGTGCGGGAAAGGTCGGAGAGACCCAGTACTTC
many	TRBV2	TRBD1	TRBJ1-4	CASSDWDRGEKLFF	TGTGCCAGCAGTGATTGGGACAGGGGAGAAAAACTGTTTTTT
-	TRBV7-2	TRBD2	TRBJ2-5	CASSPLGGKWETQYF	TGTGCCAGCAGCCCCCTGGGGGGGAAATGGGAGACCCAGTACTTC
-	TRBV14	-	TRBJ2-7	CASGSRDTLICKQYF	TGTGCCAGCGGATCCCGGGACACCCTTATTTGCAAGCAGTACTTC
few	TRBV6-5	TRBD1	TRBJ1-2	CASSYSTGYGYTF	TGTGCCAGCAGTTACTCGACAGGGTATGGCTACACCTTC
-	TRBV7-6	-	TRBJ1-5	CASSLEGTQNQPQHF	TGTGCCAGCAGCTTAGAAGGGACTCAGAATCAGCCCCAGCATTTT
few	TRBV30	TRBD1	TRBJ2-5	CAWSVVRGPGETQYF	TGTGCCTGGAGTGTGGTAAGGGGGCCCGGAGAGACCCAGTACTTC
few	TRBV24-1	-	TRBJ1-2	CATSDQGLGGYTF	TGTGCCACCAGTGATCAAGGCTTGGGCGGCTACACCTTC
-	TRBV24-1	-	TRBJ1-6	CATSDSPAAAGESLYNSPLHF	TGTGCCACCAGTGATAGTCCCGCGGCGGCAGGGGAATCCCTCTATAATTCACCCCTCCACTTT
-	TRBV2	-	TRBJ2-3	CASSYQDTQYF	TGTGCCAGCAGTTACCAGGATACGCAGTATTTT
-	TRBV14	-	TRBJ1-2	CASSQVRTASVYGYTF	TGTGCCAGCAGCCAAGTGAGAACAGCCTCCGTCTATGGCTACACCTTC
-	TRBV5-1	TRBD2	TRBJ2-2	CASSSGTSGKGGGELFF	TGCGCCAGCAGCTCCGGGACTAGCGGGAAAGGTGGCGGGGAGCTGTTTTTT
-	TRBV19	TRBD1	TRBJ1-5	CASKGAGGASGNQPQHF	TGTGCCAGTAAGGGGGCTGGCGGGGCCAGTGGCAATCAGCCCCAGCATTTT
-	TRBV11-2	TRBD2	TRBJ2-3	CASSLATSGGTDTQYF	TGTGCCAGCAGCTTAGCGACTAGCGGGGGGACAGATACGCAGTATTTT